One T cell receptor beta chain is described in this entry. These data originate in a study of blood T cell repertoires in COVID-19. Study background: Sites in the United States, Italy and Spain provided acute and convalescent COVID-19 samples. T cells, B-cell-depleted T cells, or PBMCs supplied cDNA or gDNA.

Per the authors' pipeline: Estimates of nucleated cell counts were drawn from the amplification of reference gene primers. Generated by immunoSEQ multiplex PCR, the TCRdb table keeps only in-frame clones and is missing some. That table supplies the V and J calls and clone size; D and trimming were determined from the DNA. Seen here are about 140,000 clones, more than 75% observed once, and the top ten hold around 5%. The V gene's germline CDR1 is DFQATT and CDR2 SNEGSKA (reference sequence). The CDR3 extends over 14 amino acids. The V gene end was trimmed by 3 bases and the J gene end by 5 bases; junction bases not matched to a gene: 7.

This receptor was obtained from a woman in her 50s with acute or convalescent COVID-19. Input material: peripheral blood. The rearrangement joins TRBV20-1 to TRBJ2-7; 10 nucleotides align to TRBD1. The CDR3 loop is CSASTGQGSHEQYF. CDR3 sequence (DNA): TGCAGTGCTAGTACGGGACAGGGGTCCCACGAGCAGTACTTC.